Below, one T cell receptor (beta chain) is given with its context. The antigen is undetermined. Its ends do not fully match the called genes, so a read error is possible. PCR used 60 Vbeta primers and 13 Jbeta primers. The data were produced by immunoSEQ multiplex PCR, yet TCRdb's version contains in-frame clones alone and is incomplete. The data contain roughly 190,000 clones, approximately 86% of them singletons. This sample stems from a study of cytomegalovirus exposure and HLA in healthy donors. Study-level background: Researchers previously reported finding roughly 120 million unique TCR beta sequences from 150 million to 200 million T cells. Study-wide findings and caveats: Sequence variants that were highly shared formed a cluster that was likely a sequencing artifact. Association of roughly 17,000 TCR beta sequences with HLA alleles was found at 0.05 false discovery rate in a later analysis.

At sampling all donors were nominally healthy, likely with unrecorded immune exposures. CDR1 GTSNPN and CDR2 SVGIG come from the germline V gene (reference sequence). The CDR3 totals 16 residues. Sequenced input: PBMCs. The source of this sequence is a woman younger than 35 in good health and CMV-seronegative. The rearrangement uses TRBV30 and TRBJ1-6; D unclear. CDR3 region: CAWSVAGDITNSPLHF. As DNA, the CDR3 is TGTGCCTGGAGTGTAGCAGGCGATATTACAAATTCTCCCCTCCACTTT.